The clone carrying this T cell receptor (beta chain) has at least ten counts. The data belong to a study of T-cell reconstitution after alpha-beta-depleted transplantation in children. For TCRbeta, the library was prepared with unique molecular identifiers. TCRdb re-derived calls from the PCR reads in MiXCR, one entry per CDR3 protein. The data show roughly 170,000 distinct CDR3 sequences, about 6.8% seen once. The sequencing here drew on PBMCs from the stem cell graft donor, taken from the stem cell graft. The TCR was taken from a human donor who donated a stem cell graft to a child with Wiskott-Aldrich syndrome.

The CDR3 sequence: CASSSPTGRTTYEQYF. In nucleotides, the CDR3 is TGTGCCAGCAGCTCACCGACAGGACGCACAACCTACGAGCAGTACTTC. The rearrangement joins TRBV11-2 to TRBJ2-7; TRBD1 might be the D (6 bases). The V gene lost 4 bases and the J gene lost 2 bases, with 18 bases spanning the gap. CDR1 is SGHAT and CDR2 is FQNNGV in the germline V gene. The CDR3 has 16 amino acids.